These 17 T cell receptor beta chains came from one sample sequenced in a study of low-dose radiotherapy and immunotherapy resistance in tumors. The time point denotes: before trial treatment. Primers targeting TRAV and TRBV primed first-strand cDNA, covering alpha and beta chains. A roughly 21-cycle PCR with a constant-region primer and V-primer adapter amplified TCRs. TCRdb independently ran MiXCR on the reads; one entry per CDR3 protein. The profile shows 65,000 to 100,000 distinct CDR3 sequences, about a sixth of them singletons. This material consisted of PBMCs, taken before treatment. These receptors were obtained from a male donor with prostate cancer.

To note about this clonotype: A far larger clone is only one base removed, so a read error is likely. The CDR3 region has the DNA TGCGCCAGCAGCTCCGAAGCTAGTAGGTATGAGCAGTTCTTC. This sequence encodes CASSSEASRYEQFF. The rearrangement links TRBV4-3 to TRBJ2-1; D ambiguous. Germline CDR1 LGHNA, CDR2 YSLEER. Trimming pared 5 bases from V and 8 bases from J, leaving 16 bases between. The CDR3 runs 14 residues.

This clonotype was seen ten or more times. This chain joins TRBV4-1 and TRBJ2-5; D is ambiguous. The CDR3 has 12 residues. Deletions cut 1 base from V and 7 bases from J, with 7 bases between. Germline loops: CDR1 MGHRA, CDR2 YSYEKL. The CDR3 region is CASSQVIGTQYF. The CDR3, as DNA: TGCGCCAGCAGCCAAGTTATAGGGACCCAGTACTTC.

There are many counts of this clonotype. The chain has TRBV15 and TRBJ2-3; D is perhaps TRBD2 (6 bases). This CDR3 has 14 amino acids. Germline CDR1 reads LNHNV; CDR2 reads YYDKDF (reference sequence). V dropped 5 bases and J dropped 6 bases, with 15 bases sitting between them. As DNA, the CDR3 is TGTGCCACCAGCTTTCGGGGGTACCCGGATACGCAGTATTTT. Translating gives CATSFRGYPDTQYF. The full variable domain, its missing parts supplied by reference TRBV15 and TRBJ2-3, is DAMVIQNPRYQVTQFGKPVTLSCSQTLNHNVMYWYQQKSSQAPKLLFHYYDKDFNNEADTPDNFQSRRPNTSFCFLDIRSPGLGDTAMYLCATSFRGYPDTQYFGPGTRLTVL.

This clonotype was recorded at least ten times. This sequence joins TRBV7-8 and TRBJ2-1, with 9 bases aligning to TRBD2. The V segment lost 5 bases and the J segment 9 bases; nucleotides outside the gene matches: 5. The CDR3 length is 13 residues. The V gene's germline CDR1 is SGHVS and CDR2 FQNEAQ. This chain's CDR3 is CASSTERGVEQFF. CDR3 coding DNA: TGTGCCAGCAGCACAGAGCGGGGGGTTGAGCAGTTCTTC.

The chain carries TRBV4-3 and TRBJ1-5, with a possible D match to TRBD1 (5 bases). Between the trimmed V and J ends, which lost 7 bases and 2 bases, there was a span of 12 bases. Per germline, CDR1 LGHNA and CDR2 YSLEER. The CDR3 has 14 amino acids. The CDR3 sequence is CASIGTLGNQPQHF. The CDR3 DNA reads as TGCGCCAGCATCGGGACGCTGGGCAATCAGCCCCAGCATTTT.

This clonotype appeared once. The chain links TRBV5-3 to TRBJ2-1; TRBD2 might be the D (5 bases). TRBV5-3 is assigned to the ORF class and has an uncertain function. V was trimmed by 8 bases and J by 3 bases, leaving 12 bases between them. The CDR3 spans 13 residues. CDR3 in amino acids: CASGLAGYNEQFF. The CDR3 DNA reads TGTGCCAGCGGGCTAGCAGGCTACAATGAGCAGTTCTTC.

There are many counts of this clonotype. The chain links TRBV6-2 or TRBV6-3 to TRBJ2-7; TRBD2 might be the D (7 bases). Trimming took 7 bases from V and 4 from J, leaving 17 bases between them. The germline V gene has CDR1 MNHEY and CDR2 SVGEGT. The length of the CDR3 is 14 residues. The CDR3 loop reads CASNLKGGAYEQYF. The CDR3 DNA reads TGTGCCAGCAACCTAAAGGGGGGGGCATACGAGCAGTACTTC.

This clonotype was recorded at least ten times. The CDR3 region is CASSLGGAGTSGSLTEFF. CDR3 nucleotide sequence: TGTGCCAGCAGTTTAGGCGGGGCCGGGACTAGCGGGAGCCTGACTGAGTTCTTC. The chain joins TRBV12-3 or TRBV12-4 to TRBJ2-1; 14 bases fit TRBD2. The CDR3 sequence is 18 residues long. V lost 1 base to trimming and J lost 14 bases; unmatched junction nucleotides: 16.

This clonotype was recorded at least ten times. The chain has TRBV6-5 and TRBJ2-1; the D gene is possibly TRBD2 (7 bases). This CDR3 is 18 amino acids long. Germline V gene data show CDR1 as MNHEY and CDR2 as SVGAGI. Trimming took off 2 bases at V and 2 bases at J, with 19 bases between the two ends. In nucleotides, the CDR3 is TGTGCCAGCAGTTACCCCCCTGCGAGGGGGGGGACCTACAATGAGCAGTTCTTC. This encodes CASSYPPARGGTYNEQFF.

The CDR3 bases are TGTGCCAGCAGCGTAAGCCGGGACAGGGGGATAACGAACACCGGGGAGCTGTTTTTT. It yields the protein CASSVSRDRGITNTGELFF. The chain employs TRBV9 and TRBJ2-2, with 11 bases aligning to TRBD1. Unmatched junction bases numbered 8, after V lost 1 base and J lost 0 bases. Looked up from germline, CDR1 is SGDLS and CDR2 is YYNGEE. This CDR3 comprises 19 residues.

This clonotype was recorded many times. The chain is built from TRBV5-1 and TRBJ1-1; D remains ambiguous. The CDR3 extends over 12 amino acids. Per germline, CDR1 SGHRS and CDR2 YFSETQ. The V end lost 4 bases, the J end lost 1 base, and 5 bases lay between the germline ends. CDR3 DNA: TGCGCCAGCAGCGAAGGGAACACTGAAGCTTTCTTT. Protein sequence: CASSEGNTEAFF.

This clonotype has at least ten counts. V and J are TRBV7-9 and TRBJ2-5, with 8 positions matching TRBD2. The CDR3 extends over 15 amino acids. J lost 4 bases, V lost 5 bases, and 9 bases had no gene match. In germline, CDR1 is SEHNR, CDR2 FQNEAQ (reference sequence). CDR3: CASSEPRGGPETQYF. For the CDR3, the DNA is TGTGCCAGCAGCGAACCCCGGGGGGGTCCAGAGACCCAGTACTTC. Based on the CDR3 plus reference TRBV7-9 and TRBJ2-5, the full variable domain is DTGVSQNPRHKITKRGQNVTFRCDPISEHNRLYWYRQTLGQGPEFLTYFQNEAQLEKSRLLSDRFSAERPKGSFSTLEIQRTEQGDSAMYLCASSEPRGGPETQYFGPGTRLLVL.

Many counts were recorded for this clonotype. V is TRBV7-6 and J is TRBJ2-1; D perhaps matches TRBD2 (5 bases). V gave up 1 base and J gave up 2 bases, with 12 bases separating them. CDR1 is SGHVS and CDR2 is FNYEAQ in the germline V gene. The CDR3 covers 16 residues. Here the CDR3 DNA reads TGTGCCAGCAGCTTAGGTACTCCCGGGGCCTACAATGAGCAGTTCTTC. Residues: CASSLGTPGAYNEQFF. Full variable domain (rest looked up from reference TRBV7-6 and TRBJ2-1): GAGVSQSPRYKVTKRGQDVALRCDPISGHVSLYWYRQALGQGPEFLTYFNYEAQQDKSGLPNDRFSAERPEGSISTLTIQRTEQRDSAMYRCASSLGTPGAYNEQFFGPGTRLTVL.

This clonotype was observed at least ten times. The chain joins TRBV19 to TRBJ2-1; 7 bases fit TRBD1. In germline, CDR1 is LNHDA, CDR2 SQIVND (reference sequence). J lost 4 bases, V lost 0 bases, and 6 bases had no gene match. The CDR3 has 16 residues. The CDR3 loop reads CASSIDQGDGYNEQFF. The CDR3 region has the DNA TGTGCCAGTAGTATAGATCAGGGGGACGGTTACAATGAGCAGTTCTTC.

The chain recombines TRBV4-3 with TRBJ2-7; 7 positions agree with TRBD2. V dropped 4 bases and J dropped 1; count of bases not matched to a gene: 13. Germline-derived CDR1 and CDR2 are LGHNA and YSLEER. CDR3 length equals 17 residues. CDR3 residues: CASSPFQRGVGSYEQYF. CDR3 nucleotide sequence: TGCGCCAGCAGCCCCTTCCAACGGGGGGTCGGGTCCTACGAGCAGTACTTC.

This clonotype was observed at least ten times. The gene calls are TRBV5-5 and TRBJ2-2; perhaps TRBD1 as D (5 bases). The CDR3 consists of 13 residues. Germline CDR1 reads SGHKS; CDR2 reads YYEKEE (reference sequence). Trimming shortened V by 2 bases and J by 6 bases, and 8 bases separated the two germline ends. The CDR3 protein is CASSLGVSGELFF. For the CDR3, the DNA is TGTGCCAGCAGCTTAGGGGTTTCCGGGGAGCTGTTTTTT.

This clonotype was found many times. The V call is TRBV20-1, the J call TRBJ2-3, with 15 nucleotides matching TRBD2. Germline lookup yields CDR1 DFQATT and CDR2 SNEGSKA (reference sequence). The CDR3 contains 16 residues. Trimming at V came to 6 bases and at J to 4 bases, leaving 8 bases not matched to a gene. In nucleotides, the CDR3 is TGCAGTGCCTCTCCTGGACTAGCGGGGGGGGCAGATACGCAGTATTTT. Its translation is CSASPGLAGGADTQYF.